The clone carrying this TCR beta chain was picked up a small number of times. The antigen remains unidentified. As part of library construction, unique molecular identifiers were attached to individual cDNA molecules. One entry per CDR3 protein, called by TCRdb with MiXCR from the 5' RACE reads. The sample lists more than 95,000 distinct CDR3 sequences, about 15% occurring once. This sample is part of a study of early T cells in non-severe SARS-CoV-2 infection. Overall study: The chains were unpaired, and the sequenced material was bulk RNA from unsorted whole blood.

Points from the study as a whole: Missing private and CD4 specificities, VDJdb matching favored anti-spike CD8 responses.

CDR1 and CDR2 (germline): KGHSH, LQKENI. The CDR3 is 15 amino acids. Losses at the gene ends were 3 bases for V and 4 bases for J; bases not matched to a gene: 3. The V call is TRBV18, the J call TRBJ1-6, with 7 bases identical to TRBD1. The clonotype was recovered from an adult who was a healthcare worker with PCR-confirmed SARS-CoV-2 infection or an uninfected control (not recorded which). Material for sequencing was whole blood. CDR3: CASSPKGQYNSPLHF. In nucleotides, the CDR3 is TGTGCCAGCTCACCTAAGGGACAGTATAATTCACCCCTCCACTTT.